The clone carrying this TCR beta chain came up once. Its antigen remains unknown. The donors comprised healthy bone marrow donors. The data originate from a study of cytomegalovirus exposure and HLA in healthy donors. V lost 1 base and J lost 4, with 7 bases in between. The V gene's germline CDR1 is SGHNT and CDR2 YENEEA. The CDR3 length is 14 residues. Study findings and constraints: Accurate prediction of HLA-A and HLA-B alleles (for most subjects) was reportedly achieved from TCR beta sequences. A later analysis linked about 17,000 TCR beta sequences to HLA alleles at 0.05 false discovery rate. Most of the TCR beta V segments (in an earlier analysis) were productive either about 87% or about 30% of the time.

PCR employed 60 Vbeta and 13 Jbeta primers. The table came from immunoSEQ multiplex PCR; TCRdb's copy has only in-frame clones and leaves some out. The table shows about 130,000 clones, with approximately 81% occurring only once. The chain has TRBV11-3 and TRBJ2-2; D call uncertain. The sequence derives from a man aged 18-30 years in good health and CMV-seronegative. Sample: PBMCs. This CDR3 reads CASSLVRGTGELFF. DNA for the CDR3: TGTGCCAGCAGCTTAGTCAGAGGCACCGGGGAGCTGTTTTTT.